The present T cell receptor beta chain was sequenced within a study of CD8+ T cells in alopecia areata. For the study at large: It was 6 to 18 months of tofacitinib, and then there were 6 months off drug.

Peripheral blood, together with lesional scalp punch biopsies, was collected from alopecia areata patients. It was from PBMCs that CD4+ and CD8+ T cells were sorted. CDR1 and CDR2 from the germline V gene are SNHLY and FYNNEI. This CDR3 region has 13 residues. V lost 8 bases to trimming and J lost 1 base, with 12 bases between them. Study-wide findings and caveats: Higher clonality than in normal scalp was seen in lesional scalp, especially alopecia totalis/universalis.

Extraction of RNA preceded its reverse transcription into cDNA, which served as the sequencing template. Sequenced by immunoSEQ multiplex PCR; TCRdb stores in-frame clones only, minus some. The data hold about 160,000 clones, with roughly 50% observed a single time. This clone was counted only a few times. Its antigen is currently unknown. The receptor was derived from a human donor with alopecia areata. The material sequenced was CD4+ T cells sorted from blood. The chain carries TRBV2 and TRBJ2-7; D is unclear. CDR3 amino acids: CASQAGPSYEQYF. The CDR3 nucleotides are TGTGCCAGCCAAGCTGGACCGTCCTACGAGCAGTACTTC.